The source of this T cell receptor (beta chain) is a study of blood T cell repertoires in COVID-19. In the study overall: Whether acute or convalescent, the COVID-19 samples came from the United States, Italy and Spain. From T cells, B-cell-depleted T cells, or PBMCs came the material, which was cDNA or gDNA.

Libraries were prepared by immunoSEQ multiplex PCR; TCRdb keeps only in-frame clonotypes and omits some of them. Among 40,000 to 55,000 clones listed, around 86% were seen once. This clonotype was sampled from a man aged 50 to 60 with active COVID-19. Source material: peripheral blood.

CDR3 coding DNA: TGTGCCAGCAGCTCTTCCGCGGACAGAATCTATGGCTACACCTTC. Its protein is CASSSSADRIYGYTF. The chain recombines TRBV11-2 with TRBJ1-2, with a possible D match to TRBD1 (6 bases). This CDR3 has 15 residues. Per the germline V gene, CDR1 is SGHAT and CDR2 is FQNNGV. V was cut by 4 bases and J by 4 bases, with 16 bases left in between.